This T cell receptor (beta chain) was documented in a study of beta chain features in type 1 diabetes (dated by TCRdb to 2016 to 2019). As for the study more broadly: No differences in mean age, gender distribution, total cell number or subset yield were found between patients and healthy donors. In the study, recently diagnosed type 1 diabetes patients and matched healthy donors were compared on the TCRB repertoires of their sorted circulating CD4+ T cell subsets. Across all samples, about 110 million sorted cells were examined, and cell number per subset correlated strongly with RNA yield. Regulatory and stem cell-like memory subsets were obtained from only 8 patients and about eight healthy donors, while naive and central memory subsets were obtained from all 28 donors.

From cysteine to phenylalanine, the CDR3 is 15 amino acids long. Only CDR3 DNA remains: 45 bases, in frame from the first base. This clone was seen repeatedly, ten times or more. Its antigen is not yet known. No clone much larger than this one lies a single base away; base qualities are absent. A single peripheral blood draw of approximately 120 mL on average was collected from each donor into heparinised tubes. Naive, central memory, regulatory and stem cell-like memory CD4+ T cells were sorted on a BD FACSAria II using a panel including CD45RO, CCR7, CD25, CD127, CD95 and CD27. Every sorted population had a purity above 95%. PBMCs were separated immediately by Lymphoprep density gradient centrifugation and were stained directly, without being cultured. Samples were stained and sorted in pairs, with one healthy donor and one patient per experiment, so that batch effects were minimized. The High Capacity cDNA Reverse Transcription Kit was used to reverse transcribe all of the isolated RNA, meaning that expressed TCRB transcripts were what got sequenced. Deep immunoSEQ sequencing was performed on naive, central memory and regulatory T cell samples, with an average of around 3.5 million total reads per sample. Sorted cells were lysed in RLT buffer, and RNA was extracted using DNase-treated RNeasy Micro or Mini kits according to cell number. To prevent cross-contamination, every cell subset was processed on its own, while patient and healthy donor samples were processed together. TCRB sequences were amplified from cDNA with the immunoSEQ multiplex PCR, producing 87-bp fragments spanning the CDR3 region. Sequencing of the amplicons was performed on the Illumina HiSeq platform. The study's processing was this. Synthetic template baselines were used to correct PCR bias computationally, reads within Hamming distance 2 were collapsed together, and singletons that could not be merged were discarded. Reads were aligned to IMGT to assign V, D and J genes, CDR3 length, and insertions or deletions at six rearrangement sites. Within each subset, clonotype counts were normalized to sorted cell number, after which true diversity and Gini coefficients were computed with the tcR R package. The overlap coefficient, calculated on TCRB nucleotide sequences, was used to measure repertoire sharing. TCRdb took over this immuneACCESS table, retaining in-frame rearrangements with V and J assigned. Such tables are incomplete; in checked studies, under half of the missing clones stem from an unresolved V gene, and the remainder is unexplained. D and trimming come from the DNA, and the V and J calls and clone size come from that table. Recorded for this sample are roughly 300,000 clones; around 15% of them occurred a single time. The top ten constitute 6.7% of the sample.

Study-wide findings and limitations: A moderate but significant shortening of TCRB CDR3 length was observed in type 1 diabetes patients in all four CD4+ subsets. The naive, central memory and regulatory TCRB repertoires appeared to resemble one another more closely among patients than among healthy donors. Shorter templates might be favored by PCR, yet because patient and control samples were amplified and corrected together, any such skew would affect both groups equally. Fewer insertions and more nucleotide deletions at VDJ recombination sites were observed in patients with type 1 diabetes, implying thymic rearrangement abnormalities. Sequencing cDNA rather than genomic DNA could over-represent highly expressing activated cells, although activation and CD3 levels did not differ between groups. Only small numbers of individuals were included in the HLA sub-analyses, which left unresolved whether HLA type had any influence on TCRB rearrangement.

The sequence joins TRBV21-1 to TRBJ2-3; TRBD1, as called in the table, went unchecked against the DNA. TRBV21-1 is shown as a pseudogene. Input material: central memory CD4+ T cells from blood. This clonotype originated in a man aged 25 to 45 in good health. The CDR3 protein sequence reads: CASSKAQGSTDTQYF. The sequenced DNA is TGTGCCAGCAGCAAAGCACAGGGTAGCACAGATACGCAGTATTTT.